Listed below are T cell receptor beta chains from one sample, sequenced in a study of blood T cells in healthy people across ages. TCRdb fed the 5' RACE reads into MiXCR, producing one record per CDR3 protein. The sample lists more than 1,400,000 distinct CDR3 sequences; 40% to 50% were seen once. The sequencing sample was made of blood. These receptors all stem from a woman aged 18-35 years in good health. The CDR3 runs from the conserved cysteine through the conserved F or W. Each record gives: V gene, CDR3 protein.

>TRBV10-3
CAISQGIGELFF
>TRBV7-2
CASKDEREEDEQFF
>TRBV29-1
CSVDGGTNTEAFF
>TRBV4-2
CASSQERTGGVGDYGYTF
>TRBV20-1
CSARVLSGEFF
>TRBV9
CASSPTGFQETQYF
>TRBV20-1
CSARADGTGNEKLFF
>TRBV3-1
CASSVPRVTYNEQFF
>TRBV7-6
CASSSQREGSAGELFF
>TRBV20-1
CSARAGGSTTRNEQFF
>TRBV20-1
CSAAPGPTTAETQYF
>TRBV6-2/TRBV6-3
CAARGGSGVNEQFF
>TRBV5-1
CASRDGTVNTEAFF
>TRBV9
CASSVGGRGSTGELFF
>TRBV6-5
CASSFSPGTGHYEQYF
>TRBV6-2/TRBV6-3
CASSRGGVLDQPQHF
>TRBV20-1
CSAIGGETQYF